One and the same sample provided the 10 T cell receptor beta chains below, sequenced in a study of blood T cell repertoires in COVID-19. Some clones are missing from TCRdb's copy, which holds only in-frame ones; the method was immunoSEQ multiplex PCR. The sample has a few hundred thousand clones, around 86% seen once; the top ten hold 1%. What was sequenced was peripheral blood. Receptors originate from a man in his fifties or sixties with active or convalescent COVID-19.

The J gene is TRBJ2-5, the V gene TRBV5-6, with a possible D match to TRBD2 (6 bases). The CDR3 consists of 14 residues. The V end lost 4 bases, the J end lost 1 base, and 11 bases lay between the germline ends. CDR1 SGHDT and CDR2 YYEEEE come from the germline V gene. CDR3 sequence (DNA): TGTGCCAGCAGCCCATGGGGGGTCCAAGAGACCCAGTACTTC. Encoded protein: CASSPWGVQETQYF.

The gene calls are TRBV5-1 and TRBJ2-7; TRBD1 is a possible D gene (6 bases). The ends were cut back, 3 bases at V and 3 bases at J, with 10 bases in the middle. This CDR3 is built from 13 residues. CDR1 SGHRS and CDR2 YFSETQ come from the germline V gene. CDR3 coding DNA: TGCGCCAGCAGCTATTCACAGGGCTACGAGCAGTACTTC. It specifies CASSYSQGYEQYF.

This chain links TRBV6-5 with TRBJ2-7; TRBD2 might be the D (6 bases). This CDR3 has 15 residues. Germline-derived CDR1 and CDR2 are MNHEY and SVGAGI. The V gene lost 2 bases and the J gene lost 7 bases, with 18 bases spanning the gap. The CDR3 DNA sequence: TGTGCCAGCAGTTACGCCGGGAGTCCGGAATGGGAGCAGTACTTC. Residues: CASSYAGSPEWEQYF.

The count of this clone is one. The chain is built from TRBV7-8 and TRBJ1-1; 7 bases fit TRBD1. Germline values: CDR1 SGHVS, CDR2 FQNEAQ. The CDR3 spans 14 residues. Trimming cost V 4 bases and J 6 bases; bases outside gene matches: 8. CDR3: CASSSQGGDAEAFF. In DNA, the CDR3 is TGTGCCAGCAGCTCCCAGGGGGGAGACGCTGAAGCTTTCTTT.

The V call is TRBV2, the J call TRBJ1-2; a possible D gene is TRBD1 (6 bases). This CDR3 comprises 13 residues. Trimming stripped 6 bases from V and 4 bases from J, with 12 bases between. From germline, CDR1 is SNHLY and CDR2 FYNNEI. CDR3 in amino acids: CASSGQILYGYTF. The DNA of the CDR3 is TGTGCCAGCAGCGGACAGATACTCTATGGCTACACCTTC. Full variable domain (rest looked up from reference TRBV2 and TRBJ1-2): EPEVTQTPSHQVTQMGQEVILRCVPISNHLYFYWYRQILGQKVEFLVSFYNNEISEKSEIFDDQFSVERPDGSNFTLKIRSTKLEDSAMYFCASSGQILYGYTFGSGTRLTVV.

J is TRBJ1-1 and V is TRBV5-4; D may be TRBD1 (6 bases). Germline-derived CDR1 and CDR2 are SGHNT and YYREEE (reference sequence). V shed 0 bases and J shed 1 base, with 10 bases lying between them. CDR3 length: 15 residues. The CDR3 sequence is CASSLAGVGNTEAFF. The CDR3, as DNA: TGTGCCAGCAGCTTGGCAGGGGTAGGGAACACTGAAGCTTTCTTT. Supplemented by reference TRBV5-4 and TRBJ1-1, the full variable domain reads ETGVTQSPTHLIKTRGQQVTLRCSSQSGHNTVSWYQQALGQGPQFIFQYYREEENGRGNFPPRFSGLQFPNYSSELNVNALELDDSALYLCASSLAGVGNTEAFFGQGTRLTVV.

The rearrangement joins TRBV30 to TRBJ2-3; weak D call: TRBD2 (5 bases). CDR1 is GTSNPN, CDR2 SVGIG, per germline (reference sequence). The CDR3 spans 14 residues. V was pared by 1 base and J by 5 bases, with 13 bases between. The CDR3 DNA reads TGTGCCTGGAGTGCCCTCCACGGGGAAGATACGCAGTATTTT. Translation: CAWSALHGEDTQYF.

A note on this clone: The same CDR3 can be traced to other DNA sequences in this sample. J is TRBJ2-5 and V is TRBV7-7, with 9 bases fitting TRBD2. The germline gives CDR1 SSHAT, CDR2 FNYEAQ (reference sequence). After removal of 1 base from V and 0 bases from J, the junction contained 3 bases not matched to a gene. CDR3 size: 16 residues. In nucleotides, the CDR3 is TGTGCCAGCAGCTTAGGGCTAGCGGGATACCAAGAGACCCAGTACTTC. Its protein product is CASSLGLAGYQETQYF.

The CDR3 reads CASSEQGATGELFF. CDR3 nucleotide sequence: TGTGCCAGTAGTGAACAGGGGGCAACCGGGGAGCTGTTTTTT. The chain has TRBV19 and TRBJ2-2, with 9 bases aligning to TRBD1. J was trimmed by 5 bases and V by 5 bases; bases with no gene match: 3. The germline gives CDR1 LNHDA, CDR2 SQIVND (reference sequence). The CDR3 is 14 residues long.

V usage is TRBV12-3 or TRBV12-4 and J usage is TRBJ1-5; no reliable D call. The CDR3 length is 13 residues. The V gene lost 3 bases and the J gene lost 6 bases, with 9 bases spanning the gap. The CDR3 reads CASSFQEPQPQHF. In DNA, the CDR3 is TGTGCCAGCAGTTTTCAGGAACCTCAGCCCCAGCATTTT.